The 2 T cell receptor beta chains presented below share a single source sample, sequenced in a study of T cell repertoires in cytomegalovirus infection (dated by TCRdb to between 2018 and 2021). TCRdb records Illumina HiSeq 1500 as the sequencer. TCRdb took the public reads, trimmed them with fastp at Q25, ran MiXCR for clone calling and kept in-frame beta chains. For every CDR3 protein sequence, its rows merge into one entry that carries the most common genes and DNA. Here the sample has approximately 76,000 distinct CDR3 sequences; roughly 3.7% occur a single time. Approximately 5% of the sample comes from the top ten. The material sequenced was PBMCs. Receptors were obtained from a human donor in good health (CMV status not recorded). Some clones in this sample may be carry-over from other donors' samples.

This clonotype was recorded at least ten times. The chain joins TRBV4-1 to TRBJ1-2; unclear D gene. Germline V gene data show CDR1 as MGHRA and CDR2 as YSYEKL. The V end was cut by 0 bases, the J end by 4 bases, with 9 bases between. This CDR3 is built from 14 residues. The CDR3: CASSQDPSVYGYTF. CDR3 DNA: TGCGCCAGCAGCCAAGATCCGTCGGTCTATGGCTACACCTTC.

This clonotype has a handful of counts. V and J are TRBV20-1 and TRBJ2-1, with D possibly being TRBD1 (5 bases). The germline V and J ends were trimmed by 3 bases and 8 bases, with 11 bases remaining between them. The CDR3 covers 12 residues. The germline gives CDR1 DFQATT, CDR2 SNEGSKA (reference sequence). Written as DNA, the CDR3 is TGCAGTGCTAGGCAGGGTAGGCATGAGCAGTTCTTC. As protein: CSARQGRHEQFF.